The sequence of this T cell receptor beta chain was determined in a study of shared clonotypes between healthy human individuals. At the level of the study: Three plates were used per donor for CD4 naive, three for CD4 memory, two for CD8 naive and one for CD8 memory.

In the case of this clone: Its specificity is unknown.

Whole-study findings and limits: Naive CD4 clonotype sharing across a handful of donors was roughly 5%.

Germline V gene lookup returns CDR1 MDHEN and CDR2 SYDVKM. The CDR3 runs to 13 residues. V was shortened by 3 bases and J by 6 bases, with 11 bases between the two germline ends. Sequencing was performed with immunoSEQ multiplex PCR; in TCRdb, only in-frame clones are kept and a portion is missing. Altogether more than 2,000,000 clones are present, 85% to 95% being singletons, with the ten largest covering 0.39%. The sample taken for sequencing was naive CD4+ T cells from PBMCs. Noted subset: CD45RA+ positively selected. This clonotype was sampled from a man between 18 and 29 years old in good health. Some clones in this sample may be carry-over from other donors' samples. This chain uses TRBV28 with TRBJ1-1; a weak D match, TRBD1 (5 bases). In DNA form, the CDR3 reads TGTGCCAGCAGTTTGGGAGGGGACGCTGAAGCTTTCTTT. Translating it yields CASSLGGDAEAFF. The entire variable domain, with the rest obtained from reference TRBV28 and TRBJ1-1, is as follows: DVKVTQSSRYLVKRTGEKVFLECVQDMDHENMFWYRQDPGLGLRLIYFSYDVKMKEKGDIPEGYSVSREKKERFSLILESASTNQTSMYLCASSLGGDAEAFFGQGTRLTVV.